This TCR beta chain originates from a study of identical twins. A universal primer site was added by template switching, and unique molecular identifiers were carried by the cDNA. TCRdb processed the 5' RACE reads anew with MiXCR; each CDR3 protein has one entry. The sample lists roughly 540,000 distinct CDR3 sequences, roughly 21% occurring once. The CDR3 length is 15 residues. CDR1 DFQATT and CDR2 SNEGSKA come from the germline V gene (reference sequence). With 1 base clipped from V and 7 bases from J, the junction kept 9 bases outside the gene matches. This sample also belongs to another study, concerning T cells expressing NK-cell markers.

V is TRBV20-1 and J is TRBJ2-1; 8 bases are a match to TRBD2. The TCR comes from a woman between 18 and 29 years old in good health. Sequenced: CD4+ T cells sorted from blood. The DNA for the CDR3 is TGCAGTGCTAGAGTCGGGAGGGCCTTCTGGAATGAGCAGTTCTTC. Protein product: CSARVGRAFWNEQFF.